Following are 24 T cell receptor beta chains from one sample sequenced in a study of cytomegalovirus exposure and HLA in healthy donors. Both 60 Vbeta primers and 13 Jbeta primers went into the PCR. Some clones are missing from TCRdb's copy, which holds only in-frame ones; the method was immunoSEQ multiplex PCR. Of roughly 200,000 clones in the sample, more than 65% are singletons; the top ten hold approximately 2.6%. The sequencing input was PBMCs. These receptor sequences come from a female donor in good health and CMV-seronegative.

This clone was seen a single time. The chain carries TRBV23-1 and TRBJ2-7, with D possibly matching TRBD2 (6 bases). TRBV23-1 is recorded as an ORF, its role being uncertain. V shed 6 bases and J shed 7 bases, with 19 bases lying between them. This CDR3 is 14 amino acids long. CDR3 coding DNA: TGCGCCAGCAGACCCGGGACTCGGGCGGTGGAGCAGTACTTC. This translates into CASRPGTRAVEQYF.

The CDR3 protein is CASSLERTSGRAGEQFF. The CDR3 nucleotides read TGTGCCAGCAGCTTAGAAAGGACTAGCGGGAGGGCCGGTGAGCAGTTCTTC. V usage is TRBV11-2 and J usage is TRBJ2-1, with 15 nucleotides matching TRBD2. CDR3 length: 17 amino acids. CDR1 and CDR2 (germline): SGHAT, FQNNGV. Unmatched junction bases numbered 6, after V lost 0 bases and J lost 9 bases.

The gene calls are TRBV5-4 and TRBJ2-7; a weak D match, TRBD2 (5 bases). V lost 2 bases and J 0 bases, leaving 12 bases between the germline ends. The CDR3 runs to 15 residues. The germline V gene has CDR1 SGHNT and CDR2 YYREEE (reference sequence). This CDR3 is CASSFGEGSSYEQYF. In DNA, the CDR3 is TGTGCCAGCAGCTTTGGTGAGGGAAGCTCCTACGAGCAGTACTTC. The entire variable domain, with the rest obtained from reference TRBV5-4 and TRBJ2-7, is as follows: ETGVTQSPTHLIKTRGQQVTLRCSSQSGHNTVSWYQQALGQGPQFIFQYYREEENGRGNFPPRFSGLQFPNYSSELNVNALELDDSALYLCASSFGEGSSYEQYFGPGTRLTVT.

This clone was counted between two and nine times. The chain has TRBV18 and TRBJ2-5, with a possible D match to TRBD2 (5 bases). The end of the DNA aligns better with TRBJ2-7, so the J call may be wrong. The CDR3 runs to 14 residues. In germline, CDR1 is KGHSH, CDR2 LQKENI. CDR3 region: CASSPELARYEQYF. The CDR3 bases are TGTGCCAGCTCACCCGAGCTAGCCCGCTACGAGCAGTACTTC.

The rearrangement joins TRBV9 to TRBJ1-2; 7 bases line up with TRBD1. This CDR3 contains 16 residues. V shed 4 bases and J 2 bases; nucleotides not matched to a gene: 11. Germline V gives CDR1 SGDLS, CDR2 YYNGEE. The CDR3 loop is CASSFNTGVWNYGYTF. CDR3 DNA: TGTGCCAGCAGCTTCAATACAGGGGTTTGGAACTATGGCTACACCTTC.

V usage is TRBV5-1 and J usage is TRBJ2-1; D is undetermined. This CDR3 is 15 amino acids long. V was trimmed by 0 bases and J by 0 bases, leaving 7 bases between them. CDR1 is SGHRS and CDR2 is YFSETQ in the germline V gene. This chain's CDR3 is CASSLVPGSYNEQFF. CDR3 nucleotide sequence: TGCGCCAGCAGCTTGGTCCCCGGCTCCTACAATGAGCAGTTCTTC.

The rearrangement uses TRBV7-2 and TRBJ1-1; D may be TRBD1 (6 bases). The CDR3 covers 13 residues. Germline CDR1 and CDR2: SGHTA and FQGNSA. The V and J ends lost 1 base and 5 bases respectively, with 8 bases between them. The CDR3 DNA reads TGTGCCAGCAGCTTAGACAGGGTTACTGAAGCTTTCTTT. This sequence encodes CASSLDRVTEAFF.

V and J are TRBV4-1 and TRBJ1-2; 7 bases match TRBD1. Trimming took 4 bases from V and 4 from J; bases not matched to a gene: 3. The CDR3 loop spans 13 amino acids. Germline lookup yields CDR1 MGHRA and CDR2 YSYEKL. The CDR3 spells CASSLRTGYGYTF. The CDR3, as DNA: TGCGCCAGCAGCCTACGGACAGGCTATGGCTACACCTTC.

In this sample, this clone turned up a few times. The V and J genes are TRBV9 and TRBJ1-1; no clear D. Germline loops: CDR1 SGDLS, CDR2 YYNGEE. This CDR3 is 14 amino acids long. V shed 2 bases and J shed 5 bases, with 13 bases lying between them. CDR3 region: CASSVSFVGTEAFF. Here the CDR3 DNA reads TGTGCCAGCAGCGTCAGCTTTGTCGGGACTGAAGCTTTCTTT.

This clone was observed a single time. The chain joins TRBV2 to TRBJ1-2; 8 bases map to TRBD1. The CDR3 loop spans 14 amino acids. Per germline, CDR1 SNHLY and CDR2 FYNNEI. With V trimmed by 6 bases and J by 2 bases, 5 bases remained unmatched. In DNA, the CDR3 is TGTGCCAGCAGGAAGGGACAGGCAAACTATGGCTACACCTTC. Its protein product is CASRKGQANYGYTF.

The rearrangement uses TRBV7-9 and TRBJ1-1; D is uncertain. Trimming removed 3 bases from V and 8 bases from J, with 16 bases in between. The germline V gene encodes CDR1 SEHNR and CDR2 FQNEAQ (reference sequence). The CDR3 covers 14 residues. The DNA for the CDR3 is TGTGCCAGCAGCTTCATCCCTAGGGAGTCCGAAGCTTTCTTT. Translated, it gives CASSFIPRESEAFF.

V usage is TRBV10-3 and J usage is TRBJ2-3; 9 bases line up with TRBD2. V shed 0 bases, J shed 8 bases, and the junction held 9 bases outside the gene matches. The CDR3 totals 16 residues. The germline V gene has CDR1 ENHRY and CDR2 SYGVKD. The CDR3 sequence: CAISESKGLAGSTQYF. Written as DNA, the CDR3 is TGTGCCATCAGTGAGTCGAAGGGCCTAGCGGGGAGTACGCAGTATTTT.

The chain recombines TRBV6-1 with TRBJ1-4; tentative D call: TRBD1 (6 bases). V lost 2 bases to trimming and J lost 4 bases, with 11 bases between them. Germline values: CDR1 MNHNS, CDR2 SASEGT. The CDR3 loop spans 15 amino acids. The CDR3 DNA sequence: TGTGCCAGCAGTGAAAATCCAGGGGTTAATGAAAAACTGTTTTTT. Encoded protein: CASSENPGVNEKLFF.

The J gene is TRBJ1-4, the V gene TRBV6-5; D possibly corresponds to TRBD1 (5 bases). Germline-derived CDR1 and CDR2 are MNHEY and SVGAGI. V was clipped by 5 bases and J by 6 bases, with 16 bases between them. CDR3 size: 15 residues. The CDR3 loop reads CASSPAGGFDEKLFF. The CDR3 nucleotides are TGTGCCAGCAGTCCCGCGGGGGGATTTGATGAAAAACTGTTTTTT.

V and J are TRBV5-1 and TRBJ1-1, with 9 bases fitting TRBD1. The CDR3 extends over 15 amino acids. Germline V gives CDR1 SGHRS, CDR2 YFSETQ. The V and J ends lost 4 bases and 6 bases, in that order; junction bases with no gene match: 10. The CDR3 reads CASSLMGQGSAEAFF. DNA of the CDR3: TGCGCCAGCAGCCTTATGGGACAGGGTAGTGCTGAAGCTTTCTTT.

The chain joins TRBV5-1 to TRBJ1-1, with 11 nucleotides matching TRBD1. CDR1 SGHRS and CDR2 YFSETQ come from the germline V gene. The CDR3 is made up of 15 amino acids. The junction had 6 bases not matched to a gene; V was cut back by 3 bases and J by 5 bases. The DNA of the CDR3 is TGCGCCAGCAGCTCCGGACAGGGGGCAGGTACTGAAGCTTTCTTT. The encoded protein is CASSSGQGAGTEAFF. Based on the CDR3 plus reference TRBV5-1 and TRBJ1-1, the full variable domain is KAGVTQTPRYLIKTRGQQVTLSCSPISGHRSVSWYQQTPGQGLQFLFEYFSETQRNKGNFPGRFSGRQFSNSRSEMNVSTLELGDSALYLCASSSGQGAGTEAFFGQGTRLTVV.

The chain joins TRBV11-2 to TRBJ2-1; the D gene is possibly TRBD1 (6 bases). CDR1 SGHAT and CDR2 FQNNGV come from the germline V gene. Trimming stripped 5 bases from V and 0 bases from J, with 14 bases between. CDR3 length: 16 amino acids. CDR3 amino acids: CASSANRELSYNEQFF. The DNA of the CDR3 is TGTGCCAGCAGCGCGAACAGGGAACTCTCCTACAATGAGCAGTTCTTC.

This clone was seen only a few times. The V and J genes are TRBV4-3 and TRBJ2-5, with D unresolved. The CDR3 contains 15 residues. V was shortened by 0 bases and J by 2 bases, with 10 bases between the two germline ends. CDR1 is LGHNA, CDR2 YSLEER, per germline. The chain's CDR3 is CASSQDGHQQETQYF. In nucleotides, the CDR3 is TGCGCCAGCAGCCAAGACGGTCATCAACAAGAGACCCAGTACTTC.

This clone was detected once. This sample includes further DNA sequences coding for the same CDR3. The chain couples TRBV27 to TRBJ1-1, with D possibly matching TRBD1 (6 bases). The germline CDR1 and CDR2 sequences are MNHEY and SMNVEV (reference sequence). V was clipped by 4 bases and J by 1 base, with 13 bases between them. The CDR3 sequence is 15 residues long. CDR3 DNA sequence: TGTGCCAGCAGTTCACAGGGAGCGGCGAACACTGAAGCTTTCTTT. Its protein is CASSSQGAANTEAFF.

This clone occurred a few times. The rearrangement joins TRBV9 to TRBJ1-6; D may be TRBD1 (6 bases). The germline V gene has CDR1 SGDLS and CDR2 YYNGEE. This CDR3 comprises 16 residues. V was trimmed by 4 bases and J by 3 bases, leaving 14 bases between them. In DNA, the CDR3 is TGTGCCAGCAGCAAGTACAGGGCCATCTATAATTCACCCCTCCACTTT. Translating gives CASSKYRAIYNSPLHF.

This clone has a single count. The gene calls are TRBV6-5 and TRBJ1-3; D gene unclear. This CDR3 comprises 15 residues. In germline, CDR1 is MNHEY, CDR2 SVGAGI. V lost 5 bases to trimming and J lost 2 bases, with 13 bases between them. The CDR3 sequence: CASSGGLGPGNTIYF. In DNA, the CDR3 is TGTGCCAGCAGTGGAGGGCTAGGGCCTGGAAACACCATATATTTT.

The CDR3 loop is CASSLGWSNEKLFF. The DNA for the CDR3 is TGTGCCAGCAGCTTAGGATGGAGTAATGAAAAACTGTTTTTT. The genes are TRBV11-3 and TRBJ1-4; no clear D gene. Germline-derived CDR1 and CDR2 are SGHNT and YENEEA. The CDR3 is made up of 14 amino acids. V was pared by 1 base and J by 4 bases, with 7 bases between.

The chain carries TRBV2 and TRBJ1-5; D remains unclear. CDR1 is SNHLY, CDR2 FYNNEI, per germline. This CDR3 comprises 15 residues. Deletions cut 6 bases from V and 0 bases from J, with 12 bases between. CDR3 DNA sequence: TGTGCCAGCAGAGTCCGGGAAGATAGCAATCAGCCCCAGCATTTT. Encoded protein: CASRVREDSNQPQHF.

The CDR3 region is CASSLGPSGLYSHSYNEQFF. The DNA of the CDR3 is TGTGCCAGCAGTTTAGGGCCTAGCGGCCTCTACAGCCACTCCTACAATGAGCAGTTCTTC. V gene TRBV27 combines with J gene TRBJ2-1, with 7 nucleotides matching TRBD2. Germline V lookup: CDR1 MNHEY, CDR2 SMNVEV (reference sequence). This CDR3 is 20 amino acids long. V dropped 2 bases and J dropped 0; count of bases not matched to a gene: 16.